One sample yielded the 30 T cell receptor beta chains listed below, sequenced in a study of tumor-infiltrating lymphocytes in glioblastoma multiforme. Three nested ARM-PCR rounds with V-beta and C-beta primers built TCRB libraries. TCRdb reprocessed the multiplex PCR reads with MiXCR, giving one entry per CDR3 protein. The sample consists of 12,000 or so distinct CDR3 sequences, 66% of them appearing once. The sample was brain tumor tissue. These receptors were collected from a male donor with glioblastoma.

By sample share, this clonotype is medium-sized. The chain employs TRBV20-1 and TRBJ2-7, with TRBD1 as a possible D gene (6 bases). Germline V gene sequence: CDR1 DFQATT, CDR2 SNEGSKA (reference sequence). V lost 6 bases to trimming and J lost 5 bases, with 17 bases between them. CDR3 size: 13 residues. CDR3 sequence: CSARGGDLNEQYF. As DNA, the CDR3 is TGCAGTGCCCGAGGGGGAGATTTGAACGAGCAGTACTTC.

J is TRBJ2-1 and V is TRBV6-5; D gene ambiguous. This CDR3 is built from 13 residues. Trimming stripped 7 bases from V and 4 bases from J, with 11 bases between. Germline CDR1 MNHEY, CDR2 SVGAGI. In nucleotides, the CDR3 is TGTGCCAGCAAAAGAGACGGGTACAATGAGCAGTTCTTC. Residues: CASKRDGYNEQFF.

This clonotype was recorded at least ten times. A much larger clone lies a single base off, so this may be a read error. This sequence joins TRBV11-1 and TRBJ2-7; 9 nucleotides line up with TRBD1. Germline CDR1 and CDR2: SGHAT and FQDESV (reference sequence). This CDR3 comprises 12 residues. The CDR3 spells CASSGQGREQHF. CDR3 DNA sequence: TGTGCCAGCAGCGGACAGGGGCGCGAGCAGCACTTC.

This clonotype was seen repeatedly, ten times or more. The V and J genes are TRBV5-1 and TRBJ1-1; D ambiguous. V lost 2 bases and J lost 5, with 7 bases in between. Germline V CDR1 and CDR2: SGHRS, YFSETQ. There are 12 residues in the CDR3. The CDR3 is CASSFLGTEAFF. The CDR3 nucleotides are TGCGCCAGCAGCTTTTTGGGTACTGAAGCTTTCTTT.

The CDR3 DNA follows: TGTGCCAGCAGCCCCTACGGACGGGACACAGATACGCAGTATTTT. Amino acids: CASSPYGRDTDTQYF. This sequence joins TRBV7-3 and TRBJ2-3, with a weak D call TRBD2 (5 bases). The CDR3 is 15 amino acids. Germline CDR1 SGHTA, CDR2 FQGTGA. Trimming took off 5 bases at V and 2 bases at J, with 14 bases between the two ends.

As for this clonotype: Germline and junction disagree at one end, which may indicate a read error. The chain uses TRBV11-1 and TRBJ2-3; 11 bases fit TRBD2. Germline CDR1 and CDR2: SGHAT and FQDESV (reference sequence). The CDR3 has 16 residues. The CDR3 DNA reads TGTGCCAGCAGCTTAAGACTAGCGGGGAGCACGGATACGGAGTATTTT. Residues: CASSLRLAGSTDTEYF.

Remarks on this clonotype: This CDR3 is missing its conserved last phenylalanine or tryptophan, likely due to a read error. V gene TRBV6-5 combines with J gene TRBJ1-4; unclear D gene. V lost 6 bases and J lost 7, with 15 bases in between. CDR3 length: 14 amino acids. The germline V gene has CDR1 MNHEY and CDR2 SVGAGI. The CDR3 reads CASRSDGLGEKLFL. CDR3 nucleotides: TGTGCCAGCAGGTCCGATGGGCTAGGTGAAAAACTGTTTCTT.

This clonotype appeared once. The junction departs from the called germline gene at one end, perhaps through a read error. Here the CDR3 DNA reads TGTAGTGCTAGAGACCCGGACAGGGGGATCCGGAAAGCCAAAAACATTCAGAACTTC. Its protein product is CSARDPDRGIRKAKNIQNF. This chain joins TRBV20-1 and TRBJ2-4; 10 bases line up with TRBD1. The CDR3 loop spans 19 amino acids. Per the germline V gene, CDR1 is DFQATT and CDR2 is SNEGSKA (reference sequence).

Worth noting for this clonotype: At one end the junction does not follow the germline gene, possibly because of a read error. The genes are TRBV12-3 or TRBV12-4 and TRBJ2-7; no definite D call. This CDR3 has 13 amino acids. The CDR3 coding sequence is TGTGCCGGCAGTTGGACGGGCTCCTATGAGCAGTACTTC. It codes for CAGSWTGSYEQYF.

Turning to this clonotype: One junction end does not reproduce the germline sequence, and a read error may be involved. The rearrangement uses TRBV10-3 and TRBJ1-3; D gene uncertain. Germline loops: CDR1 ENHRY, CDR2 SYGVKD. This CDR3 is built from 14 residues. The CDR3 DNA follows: TGTGCCATCAGTGAGTCCGCACATGGAGACACCATATATTTT. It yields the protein CAISESAHGDTIYF.

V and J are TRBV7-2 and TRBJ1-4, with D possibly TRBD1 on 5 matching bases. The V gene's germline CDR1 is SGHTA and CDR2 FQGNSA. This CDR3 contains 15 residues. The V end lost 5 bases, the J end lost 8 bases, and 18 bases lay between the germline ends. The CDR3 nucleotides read TGTGCCAGCAGCACACTTGGGGGATCGGGGGAAAAACTGTTTTTT. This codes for CASSTLGGSGEKLFF.

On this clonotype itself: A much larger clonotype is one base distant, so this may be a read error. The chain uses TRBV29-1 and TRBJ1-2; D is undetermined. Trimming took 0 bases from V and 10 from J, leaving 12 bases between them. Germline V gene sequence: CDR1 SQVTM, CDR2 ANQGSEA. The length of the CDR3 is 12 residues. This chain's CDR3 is CSVEDGPIYYTF. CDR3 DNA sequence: TGCAGCGTTGAAGATGGCCCGATTTACTACACCTTC.

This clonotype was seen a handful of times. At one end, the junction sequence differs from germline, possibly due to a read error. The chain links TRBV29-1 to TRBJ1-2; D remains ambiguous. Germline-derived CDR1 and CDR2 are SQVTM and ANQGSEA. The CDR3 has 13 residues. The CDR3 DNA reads TGCAGCGTAGAAGACCGCAGGCTCGGTGGCTACACCTTC. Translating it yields CSVEDRRLGGYTF.

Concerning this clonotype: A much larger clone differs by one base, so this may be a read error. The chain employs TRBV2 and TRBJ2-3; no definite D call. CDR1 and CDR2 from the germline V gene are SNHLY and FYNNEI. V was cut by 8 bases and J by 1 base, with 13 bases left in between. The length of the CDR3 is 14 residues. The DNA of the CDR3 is TGTGCCAGCGGTGTGGGCGGTCGCACAGATACGCAGTATTTT. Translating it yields CASGVGGRTDTQYF.

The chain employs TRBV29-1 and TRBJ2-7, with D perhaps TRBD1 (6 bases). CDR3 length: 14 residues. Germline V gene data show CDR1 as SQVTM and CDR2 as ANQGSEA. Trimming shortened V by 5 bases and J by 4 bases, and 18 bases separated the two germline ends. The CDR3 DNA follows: TGCAGCGTTTATCTCCCGGACAGCGCTTACGAGCAGTACTTC. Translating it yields CSVYLPDSAYEQYF.

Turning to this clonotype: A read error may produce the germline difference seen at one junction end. The chain's CDR3 is CASSLTSGPADTHYF. The CDR3 nucleotides read TGTGCCAGCAGCTTGACTAGCGGTCCCGCAGATACGCATTATTTT. The chain joins TRBV11-1 to TRBJ2-3; TRBD2 matches 9 bases. This CDR3 spans 15 amino acids. Germline values: CDR1 SGHAT, CDR2 FQDESV (reference sequence).

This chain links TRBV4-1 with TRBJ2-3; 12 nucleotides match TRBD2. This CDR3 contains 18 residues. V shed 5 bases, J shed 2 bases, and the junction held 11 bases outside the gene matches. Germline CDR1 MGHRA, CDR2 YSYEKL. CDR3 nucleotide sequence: TGCGCCAGCAGCTCCCGACTAGCGGGGGCCAGTAACACAGATACGCAGTATTTT. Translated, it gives CASSSRLAGASNTDTQYF.

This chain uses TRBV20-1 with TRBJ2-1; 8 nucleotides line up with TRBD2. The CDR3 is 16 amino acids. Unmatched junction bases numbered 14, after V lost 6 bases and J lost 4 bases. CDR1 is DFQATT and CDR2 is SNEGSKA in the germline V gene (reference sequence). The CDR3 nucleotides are TGCAGTGCGCATACTAGCGGAAGGGCCACGTACAATGAGCAGTTCTTC. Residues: CSAHTSGRATYNEQFF.

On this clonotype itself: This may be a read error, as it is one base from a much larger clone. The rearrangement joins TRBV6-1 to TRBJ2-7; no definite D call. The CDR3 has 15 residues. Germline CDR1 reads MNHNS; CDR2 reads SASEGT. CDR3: CASHDDPSSSYGQYF. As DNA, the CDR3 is TGCGCCAGCCATGATGACCCCTCCAGTTCCTACGGGCAGTACTTC.

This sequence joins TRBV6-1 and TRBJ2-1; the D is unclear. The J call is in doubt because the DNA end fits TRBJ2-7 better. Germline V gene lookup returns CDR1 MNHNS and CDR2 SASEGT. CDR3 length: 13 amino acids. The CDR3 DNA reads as TGTGCCAGCAGTGAACCACCAAGCAATGAGCAGTACTTC. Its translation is CASSEPPSNEQYF.

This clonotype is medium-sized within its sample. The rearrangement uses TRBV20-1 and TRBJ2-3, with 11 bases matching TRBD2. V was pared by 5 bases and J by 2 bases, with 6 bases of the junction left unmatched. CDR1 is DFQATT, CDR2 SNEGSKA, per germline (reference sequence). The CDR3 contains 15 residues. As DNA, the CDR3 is TGCAGTGCTTCGCTAGCGGGAGGACACACAGATACGCAGTATTTT. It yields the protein CSASLAGGHTDTQYF.

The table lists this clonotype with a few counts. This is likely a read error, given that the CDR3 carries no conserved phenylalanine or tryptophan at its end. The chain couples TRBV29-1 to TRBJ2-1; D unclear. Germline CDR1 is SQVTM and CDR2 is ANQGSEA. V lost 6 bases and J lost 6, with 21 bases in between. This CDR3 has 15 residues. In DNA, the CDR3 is TGCAGCGTCGAGCCGGGCCCCGAGGCCTCCAATGAGCAGTTCCTC. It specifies CSVEPGPEASNEQFL.

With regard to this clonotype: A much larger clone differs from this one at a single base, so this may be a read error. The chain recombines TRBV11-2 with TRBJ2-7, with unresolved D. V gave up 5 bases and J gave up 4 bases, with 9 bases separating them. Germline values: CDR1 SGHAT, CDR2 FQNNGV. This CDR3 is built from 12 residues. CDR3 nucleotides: TGTGCCAGCAGCGGTGGTAGATACGAGCAGTACTTC. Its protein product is CASSGGRYEQYF.

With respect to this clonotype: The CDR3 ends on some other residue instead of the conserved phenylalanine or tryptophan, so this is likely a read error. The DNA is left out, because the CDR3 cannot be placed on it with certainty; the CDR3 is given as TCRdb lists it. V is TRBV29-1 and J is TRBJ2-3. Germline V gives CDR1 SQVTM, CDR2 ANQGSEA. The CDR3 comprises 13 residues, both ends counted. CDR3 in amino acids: CSVAGTRTDTHYS.

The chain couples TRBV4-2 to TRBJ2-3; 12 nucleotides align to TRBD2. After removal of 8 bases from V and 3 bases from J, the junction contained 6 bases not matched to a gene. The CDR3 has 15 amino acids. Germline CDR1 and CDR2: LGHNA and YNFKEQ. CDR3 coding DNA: TGTGCCAGCCGGTCTAGCGGGGGGGGGACAGATACGCAGTATTTT. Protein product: CASRSSGGGTDTQYF.

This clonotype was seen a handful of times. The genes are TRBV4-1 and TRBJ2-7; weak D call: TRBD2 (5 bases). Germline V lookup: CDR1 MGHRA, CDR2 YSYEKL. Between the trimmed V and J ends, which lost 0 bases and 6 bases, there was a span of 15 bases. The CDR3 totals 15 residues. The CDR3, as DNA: TGCGCCAGCAGCCAAGATGGAGTAGACGCGGGCGAGCAGTACTTC. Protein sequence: CASSQDGVDAGEQYF.

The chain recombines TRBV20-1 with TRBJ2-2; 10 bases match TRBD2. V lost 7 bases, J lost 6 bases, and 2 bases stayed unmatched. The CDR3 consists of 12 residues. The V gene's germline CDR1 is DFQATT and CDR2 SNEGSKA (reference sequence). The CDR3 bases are TGCAGTGTTAGCGGGGGGCCCGGGGAGCTGTTTTTT. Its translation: CSVSGGPGELFF.

This CDR3 reads CASSFRLAGRPSEQFF. CDR3 nucleotide sequence: TGTGCCAGCAGTTTCAGATTAGCGGGAAGGCCGAGCGAGCAGTTCTTC. The genes are TRBV2 and TRBJ2-1; 8 bases match TRBD2. The CDR3 length is 16 residues. Germline lookup yields CDR1 SNHLY and CDR2 FYNNEI. The J segment lost 10 bases and the V segment lost 5 bases, leaving 16 bases of the junction unmatched.

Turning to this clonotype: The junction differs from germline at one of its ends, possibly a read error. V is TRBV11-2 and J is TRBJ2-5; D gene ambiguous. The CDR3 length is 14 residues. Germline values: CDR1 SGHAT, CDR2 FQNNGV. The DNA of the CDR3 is TGTGCCAGCACCTTAGGCCCGGGCTTGGAGACCCAGGACTTC. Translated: CASTLGPGLETQDF.

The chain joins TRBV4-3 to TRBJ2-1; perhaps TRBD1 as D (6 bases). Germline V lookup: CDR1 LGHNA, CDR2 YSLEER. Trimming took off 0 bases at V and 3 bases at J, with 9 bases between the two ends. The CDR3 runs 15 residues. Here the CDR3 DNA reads TGCGCCAGCAGCCAAGATAGGACAGACTACAATGAGCAGTTCTTC. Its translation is CASSQDRTDYNEQFF.